The 32 T cell receptor beta chains below were found in one sample sequenced in a study of CD4 T cells in relation to SARS-CoV-2 and coronaviruses. Data came from immunoSEQ multiplex PCR; TCRdb stores just in-frame clones and leaves some out. There are 20,000 to 25,000 clones in the sample; 76% occur only once, and roughly 17% lies in the top ten. Unexposed donor CD4+ T cells date from about 2011-2019, before the COVID-19 pandemic. The cells were cultured for about ten days before CD4+ T cells were isolated. No antigens are known for them. The sample taken for sequencing was CD4+ T cells from PBMCs, cultured in vitro. Receptors were obtained from a human donor in good health.

The chain recombines TRBV6-6 with TRBJ2-5, with D uncertain. The CDR3 is 13 residues long. Germline lookup yields CDR1 MNHNY and CDR2 SVGAGI (reference sequence). Trimming cost V 2 bases and J 3 bases, with 7 bases left between them. The CDR3: CASSYSGEETQYF. CDR3 DNA: TGTGCCAGCAGTTACAGTGGGGAAGAGACCCAGTACTTC.

The chain employs TRBV29-1 and TRBJ2-1; 10 positions match TRBD1. The germline V gene encodes CDR1 SQVTM and CDR2 ANQGSEA. Losses at the gene ends were 6 bases for V and 10 bases for J; bases not matched to a gene: 9. The CDR3 runs 13 residues. The CDR3 loop reads CSVGQGRTFEQFF. The CDR3, as DNA: TGCAGCGTGGGACAGGGGCGGACGTTCGAGCAGTTCTTC.

V is TRBV5-1 and J is TRBJ2-2, with TRBD2 matching over 8 bases. Per germline, CDR1 SGHRS and CDR2 YFSETQ. The length of the CDR3 is 15 residues. V was clipped by 6 bases and J by 6 bases; unmatched bases: 10. In DNA form, the CDR3 reads TGCGCCAGCACCCTCAGCGGGACTAGTGCCGGGGAGCTGTTTTTT. This sequence encodes CASTLSGTSAGELFF. Full variable domain (remainder filled in from reference TRBV5-1 and TRBJ2-2): KAGVTQTPRYLIKTRGQQVTLSCSPISGHRSVSWYQQTPGQGLQFLFEYFSETQRNKGNFPGRFSGRQFSNSRSEMNVSTLELGDSALYLCASTLSGTSAGELFFGEGSRLTVL.

This clone was picked up a small number of times. The CDR3 coding sequence is TGCGCCAGCAGCTTGGCCCGGGCCGGGGAGACCCAGTACTTC. Its protein product is CASSLARAGETQYF. The V and J genes are TRBV5-1 and TRBJ2-5, with D unresolved. V lost 0 bases and J 5 bases, leaving 11 bases between the germline ends. The CDR3 is 14 amino acids. In germline, CDR1 is SGHRS, CDR2 YFSETQ. Full variable domain (rest looked up from reference TRBV5-1 and TRBJ2-5): KAGVTQTPRYLIKTRGQQVTLSCSPISGHRSVSWYQQTPGQGLQFLFEYFSETQRNKGNFPGRFSGRQFSNSRSEMNVSTLELGDSALYLCASSLARAGETQYFGPGTRLLVL.

The gene calls are TRBV2 and TRBJ1-5; TRBD1 agrees at 8 bases. The V segment lost 7 bases and the J segment 6 bases; nucleotides outside the gene matches: 20. Germline V gene data show CDR1 as SNHLY and CDR2 as FYNNEI. CDR3 size: 18 residues. CDR3 DNA: TGTGCCAGCACCTCAGACAGGGGAGGAGCGGGGTTCGGTCAGCCCCAGCATTTT. It codes for CASTSDRGGAGFGQPQHF.

The chain recombines TRBV5-1 with TRBJ2-7; 11 bases map to TRBD2. CDR1 is SGHRS, CDR2 YFSETQ, per germline. This CDR3 has 15 amino acids. V shed 4 bases, J shed 3 bases, and the junction held 6 bases outside the gene matches. The CDR3 nucleotides read TGCGCCAGCAGCCCAGGGACTAGCGGAAACTACGAGCAGTACTTC. Its translation is CASSPGTSGNYEQYF.

V and J are TRBV5-1 and TRBJ2-3; D call uncertain. V lost 5 bases and J 2 bases, leaving 12 bases between the germline ends. The CDR3 length is 14 residues. The germline CDR1 and CDR2 sequences are SGHRS and YFSETQ. Here the CDR3 reads CASSLQSNTDTQYF. The CDR3 nucleotides read TGCGCCAGCAGTTTGCAAAGCAACACAGATACGCAGTATTTT.

This chain uses TRBV19 with TRBJ1-6; D unclear. The germline V gene has CDR1 LNHDA and CDR2 SQIVND (reference sequence). The CDR3 covers 15 residues. The V and J ends lost 6 bases and 9 bases respectively, with 18 bases between them. Here the CDR3 DNA reads TGTGCCAGTAGGGGCCAGGAATATTACGGTTCACCCCTCCACTTT. It encodes CASRGQEYYGSPLHF.

This clone showed up just a few times. This chain joins TRBV2 and TRBJ1-4, with a tentative D call TRBD1 (6 bases). The ends were cut back, 6 bases at V and 8 bases at J, with 10 bases in the middle. The CDR3 is 12 amino acids. Germline CDR1 SNHLY, CDR2 FYNNEI. The DNA for the CDR3 is TGTGCCAGCAGAGCCGGGACAGAAAAACTGTTTTTT. It translates to CASRAGTEKLFF.

The CDR3 here is CATKDRSDTGELFF. CDR3 nucleotide sequence: TGTGCCACCAAGGACAGGTCGGACACCGGGGAGCTGTTTTTT. The J gene is TRBJ2-2, the V gene TRBV6-4, with 7 bases lining up with TRBD1. J was trimmed by 3 bases and V by 10 bases; bases with no gene match: 8. Looked up from germline, CDR1 is MRHNA and CDR2 is SNTAGT. The CDR3 totals 14 residues.

The chain joins TRBV5-1 to TRBJ2-3; unclear D gene. V lost 2 bases and J lost 0, with 1 base in between. The CDR3 is 12 residues long. From germline, CDR1 is SGHRS and CDR2 YFSETQ. For the CDR3, the DNA is TGCGCCAGCAGCTTTAGCACAGATACGCAGTATTTT. Translated: CASSFSTDTQYF.

V and J are TRBV5-8 and TRBJ1-1; no firm D call. This CDR3 has 12 amino acids. Germline-derived CDR1 and CDR2 are SGHTS and YDEGEE. Between the trimmed V and J ends, which lost 7 bases and 6 bases, there was a span of 13 bases. CDR3 DNA: TGTGCCAGCGCCCGATTGAAGGCTGAAGCTTTCTTT. Residues: CASARLKAEAFF.

In this sample, this clone turned up once. The V and J genes are TRBV18 and TRBJ1-5; 8 positions match TRBD1. V gave up 3 bases and J gave up 4 bases; unmatched junction bases: 8. CDR3 length: 16 residues. Germline lookup yields CDR1 KGHSH and CDR2 LQKENI. As DNA, the CDR3 is TGTGCCAGCTCACCCGAGGGACAGGAATCAAATCAGCCCCAGCATTTT. Protein: CASSPEGQESNQPQHF. Variable domain in full (rest from reference TRBV18 and TRBJ1-5): NAGVMQNPRHLVRRRGQEARLRCSPMKGHSHVYWYRQLPEEGLKFMVYLQKENIIDESGMPKERFSAEFPKEGPSILRIQQVVRGDSAAYFCASSPEGQESNQPQHFGDGTRLSIL.

The V call is TRBV7-8, the J call TRBJ2-4; the D gene is possibly TRBD1 (5 bases). This CDR3 spans 15 amino acids. Trimming stripped 8 bases from V and 1 base from J, with 15 bases between. Per germline, CDR1 SGHVS and CDR2 FQNEAQ. The CDR3 protein is CASLRGPGAKNIQYF. The DNA for the CDR3 is TGTGCCAGCCTTAGGGGCCCTGGGGCCAAAAACATTCAGTACTTC.

In this sample, this clone turned up once. CDR3 nucleotide sequence: TGCGCCAGCAGCTTGGCCGGGGGAAATGAAAAACTGTTTTTT. Encoded protein: CASSLAGGNEKLFF. V and J are TRBV5-1 and TRBJ1-4; maybe TRBD1 (5 bases). CDR3 length: 14 amino acids. The ends were cut back, 0 bases at V and 5 bases at J, with 8 bases in the middle. The germline gives CDR1 SGHRS, CDR2 YFSETQ.

The chain employs TRBV4-1 and TRBJ2-7, with D tentatively TRBD2 (5 bases). CDR3 size: 15 residues. Germline V gives CDR1 MGHRA, CDR2 YSYEKL. Trimming left V 1 base short and J 5 bases short, with 15 bases between. CDR3 bases: TGCGCCAGCAGCCAAGTAGGGTTGTTGGGAGACGAGCAGTACTTC. Residues: CASSQVGLLGDEQYF.

The V gene is TRBV3-1 (or the pseudogene TRBV3-2), the J gene TRBJ1-5; D perhaps matches TRBD1 (6 bases). This CDR3 has 15 amino acids. Germline V gene lookup returns CDR1 LGHDT and CDR2 YNNKEL (reference sequence). Trimming cost V 4 bases and J 3 bases, with 13 bases left between them. DNA of the CDR3: TGTGCCAGCAGCCGGGGGGGGCCCTCCAATCAGCCCCAGCATTTT. Its translation: CASSRGGPSNQPQHF.

The chain has TRBV4-1 and TRBJ1-2, with D unclear. Germline-derived CDR1 and CDR2 are MGHRA and YSYEKL. V was cut by 1 base and J by 8 bases, with 17 bases left in between. The CDR3 is 15 residues long. Here the CDR3 reads CASSQVWRAPSGYTF. In nucleotides, the CDR3 is TGCGCCAGCAGCCAAGTTTGGAGGGCCCCCTCGGGCTACACCTTC.

The chain is built from TRBV7-3 and TRBJ2-2; possible D gene TRBD1, 5 bases. Deletions cut 7 bases from V and 0 bases from J, with 9 bases between. The CDR3 totals 14 residues. Germline lookup yields CDR1 SGHTA and CDR2 FQGTGA. In DNA, the CDR3 is TGTGCCAGCAAGGAAGGGGCGAACACCGGGGAGCTGTTTTTT. Protein: CASKEGANTGELFF.

The chain combines TRBV18 with TRBJ2-3; D may match TRBD1 or TRBD2 (5 bases each). V dropped 4 bases and J dropped 5 bases, with 10 bases sitting between them. In germline, CDR1 is KGHSH, CDR2 LQKENI. The CDR3 is 13 amino acids. DNA of the CDR3: TGTGCCAGCTCACGGGGACGGGAAGATACGCAGTATTTT. Its translation: CASSRGREDTQYF.

This clone was seen more than once but under ten times. The rearrangement joins TRBV7-9 to TRBJ1-2; no firm D call. V was trimmed by 4 bases and J by 4 bases, leaving 13 bases between them. CDR1 SEHNR and CDR2 FQNEAQ come from the germline V gene (reference sequence). The CDR3 is 14 residues long. CDR3 DNA sequence: TGTGCCAGCAGCTCCTCGCCGCAGACCTATGGCTACACCTTC. Amino acid sequence: CASSSSPQTYGYTF.

The chain links TRBV19 to TRBJ2-7, with a weak D call TRBD1 (6 bases). The CDR3 extends over 14 amino acids. V shed 8 bases and J shed 4 bases, with 18 bases lying between them. In germline, CDR1 is LNHDA, CDR2 SQIVND (reference sequence). The CDR3 loop reads CASARTGFDYEQYF. In nucleotides, the CDR3 is TGTGCCAGTGCCCGCACAGGGTTTGATTACGAGCAGTACTTC.

This clone turned up a few times. The chain joins TRBV24-1 to TRBJ1-1, with D possibly being TRBD1 (6 bases). This CDR3 contains 16 residues. Germline V gene sequence: CDR1 KGHDR, CDR2 SFDVKD. V was clipped by 5 bases and J by 4 bases, with 19 bases between them. CDR3 DNA sequence: TGTGCCACCAGTGCCCCTTCGGGCAGGGGCCCCACTGAAGCTTTCTTT. The encoded protein is CATSAPSGRGPTEAFF.

This clone was detected once. This chain links TRBV7-8 with TRBJ1-1; D is perhaps TRBD1 (6 bases). The CDR3 covers 15 residues. V gave up 7 bases and J gave up 0 bases, with 15 bases separating them. Germline V CDR1 and CDR2: SGHVS, FQNEAQ. In nucleotides, the CDR3 is TGTGCCAGCACCCCAAGGGGGGGGTTGAACACTGAAGCTTTCTTT. Protein: CASTPRGGLNTEAFF.

The rearrangement links TRBV10-3 to TRBJ2-7; D ambiguous. The CDR3 spans 14 residues. CDR1 and CDR2 (germline): ENHRY, SYGVKD. The V end was cut by 2 bases, the J end by 4 bases, with 12 bases between. The CDR3 here is CAISERLSEYEQYF. CDR3 nucleotide sequence: TGTGCCATCAGTGAGAGGTTATCGGAGTACGAGCAGTACTTC.

The rearrangement uses TRBV27 and TRBJ1-4; D not certain. Trimming stripped 6 bases from V and 8 bases from J, with 19 bases between. Germline assignment: CDR1 MNHEY and CDR2 SMNVEV (reference sequence). This CDR3 has 15 amino acids. The CDR3, as DNA: TGTGCCAGCAGCCGCCATGCGGGGTACGGAGAAAAACTGTTTTTT. This translates into CASSRHAGYGEKLFF.

This rearrangement joins TRBV4-2 to TRBJ2-2, with D possibly being TRBD1 (6 bases). The length of the CDR3 is 17 residues. Germline V gene lookup returns CDR1 LGHNA and CDR2 YNFKEQ. V dropped 2 bases and J dropped 7 bases, with 20 bases sitting between them. The CDR3 loop is CASSQSPYSIGGGELFF. The CDR3 region has the DNA TGTGCCAGCAGCCAATCCCCCTACAGTATAGGGGGCGGGGAGCTGTTTTTT.

The table lists this clone with a count of one. V is TRBV19 and J is TRBJ2-5, with 11 bases aligning to TRBD2. Germline V CDR1 and CDR2: LNHDA, SQIVND (reference sequence). J was trimmed by 5 bases and V by 3 bases; bases with no gene match: 5. The CDR3 contains 15 residues. CDR3 amino acids: CASSILAGGTETQYF. The CDR3 DNA follows: TGTGCCAGTAGTATCCTAGCGGGAGGCACGGAGACCCAGTACTTC. The whole variable domain, filled in from reference TRBV19 and TRBJ2-5, reads DGGITQSPKYLFRKEGQNVTLSCEQNLNHDAMYWYRQDPGQGLRLIYYSQIVNDFQKGDIAEGYSVSREKKESFPLTVTSAQKNPTAFYLCASSILAGGTETQYFGPGTRLLVL.

The chain combines TRBV3-1 (or the pseudogene TRBV3-2) with TRBJ1-1, with D tentatively TRBD1 (5 bases). Germline V gives CDR1 LGHDT, CDR2 YNNKEL (reference sequence). This CDR3 has 14 residues. V lost 7 bases and J lost 1, with 13 bases in between. The CDR3 region has the DNA TGTGCCAGCAACCGCAGGGAAACGAACACTGAAGCTTTCTTT. It is translated as CASNRRETNTEAFF.

This clone was seen once. V usage is TRBV27 and J usage is TRBJ2-3, with unresolved D. The length of the CDR3 is 13 residues. Germline V gene data show CDR1 as MNHEY and CDR2 as SMNVEV (reference sequence). The V end was cut by 1 base, the J end by 4 bases, with 6 bases between. The CDR3 nucleotides read TGTGCCAGCAGTTTATTCCCCCCAGATACGCAGTATTTT. Translated, it gives CASSLFPPDTQYF.

The chain uses TRBV7-9 and TRBJ1-1; weak D call: TRBD1 (6 bases). Germline V CDR1 and CDR2: SEHNR, FQNEAQ (reference sequence). The CDR3 totals 14 residues. V lost 3 bases, J lost 2 bases, and 10 bases lay in between. CDR3 sequence reads: CASSFTQGNTEAFF. The CDR3 DNA reads TGTGCCAGCAGCTTCACACAGGGTAACACTGAAGCTTTCTTT.

The rearrangement joins TRBV12-3 or TRBV12-4 to TRBJ1-1; D remains unclear. V lost 6 bases and J lost 3, with 11 bases in between. This CDR3 region has 13 residues. CDR3 bases: TGTGCCAGCAGGTTCTCGGATTACACTGAAGCTTTCTTT. Translation: CASRFSDYTEAFF.